The 2 T cell receptor beta chains reported below all come from one sample, sequenced in a study of shared clonotypes between healthy human individuals. TCRdb's table, derived via immunoSEQ multiplex PCR, lists solely in-frame clones and lacks some. The data show hundreds of thousands of clones, around 92% seen once. Naive CD8 cells lacked CD45RO and underwent positive selection for CCR7, leaving out terminally differentiated effector memory CD45RA+ cells. Sequencing was performed on naive CD8+ T cells sorted from blood. The receptor source for this set is a man in his thirties or forties in good health.

This chain uses TRBV6-6 with TRBJ2-7, with D perhaps TRBD1 (5 bases). V was pared by 5 bases and J by 6 bases, with 17 bases between. This CDR3 is 14 amino acids long. Germline CDR1 is MNHNY and CDR2 is SVGAGI (reference sequence). CDR3 residues: CASSPLQGGGEQYF. The DNA of the CDR3 is TGTGCCAGCAGTCCACTCCAGGGCGGCGGCGAGCAGTACTTC.

The chain links TRBV9 to TRBJ1-3; D ambiguous. Germline V gene sequence: CDR1 SGDLS, CDR2 YYNGEE. This CDR3 comprises 13 residues. V dropped 4 bases and J dropped 3 bases, with 8 bases sitting between them. CDR3 sequence reads: CASSPEVGNTIYF. DNA for the CDR3: TGTGCCAGCAGCCCGGAGGTTGGAAACACCATATATTTT.